The 25 T cell receptor beta chains below come from one sample, sequenced in a study of T cell repertoires in ileal Crohn's disease. Assay used: immunoSEQ multiplex PCR; TCRdb lists only in-frame clones, some missing. The table includes nearly 5,000 clones, approximately 80% detected once. The sample consisted of ileal tissue. Source of these receptors: an adult with Crohn's disease.

The chain links TRBV5-4 to TRBJ2-3; tentative D call: TRBD2 (5 bases). Germline CDR1 and CDR2: SGHNT and YYREEE (reference sequence). V lost 3 bases and J lost 6, with 17 bases in between. The CDR3 loop spans 15 amino acids. The CDR3 loop is CASSSDSSALDTQYF. For the CDR3, the DNA is TGTGCCAGCAGCTCGGACTCGAGCGCGCTCGATACGCAGTATTTT.

This chain uses TRBV4-1 with TRBJ2-2, with a possible D match to TRBD2 (6 bases). This CDR3 region has 16 residues. Germline V gene lookup returns CDR1 MGHRA and CDR2 YSYEKL. Trimming stripped 2 bases from V and 8 bases from J, with 18 bases between. This chain's CDR3 is CASSQRTGTSKGELFF. The CDR3 nucleotides are TGCGCCAGCAGCCAACGTACCGGGACTTCTAAAGGGGAGCTGTTTTTT.

This clone is a singleton in its sample. The chain is built from TRBV10-3 and TRBJ2-7; tentative D call: TRBD2 (6 bases). Between the trimmed V and J ends, which lost 4 bases and 0 bases, there was a span of 13 bases. Germline-derived CDR1 and CDR2 are ENHRY and SYGVKD. CDR3 length: 15 residues. The CDR3 region is CAISGGGGSSYEQYF. CDR3 sequence (DNA): TGTGCCATCAGTGGCGGCGGAGGGAGCTCCTACGAGCAGTACTTC.

As to this clone: This same CDR3 is encoded by further DNA sequences in the sample. The V call is TRBV9, the J call TRBJ1-6, with 11 bases lining up with TRBD1. The CDR3 is 19 amino acids. V lost 0 bases, J lost 2 bases, and 7 bases stayed unmatched. Germline loops: CDR1 SGDLS, CDR2 YYNGEE. The DNA of the CDR3 is TGTGCCAGCAGCGTAGAAGTGGGGGACAGGGGGGCCTATAATTCACCCCTCCACTTT. It yields the protein CASSVEVGDRGAYNSPLHF.

V gene TRBV30 combines with J gene TRBJ1-2; 7 nucleotides agree with TRBD1. CDR3 size: 13 residues. Losses at the gene ends were 3 bases for V and 3 bases for J; bases not matched to a gene: 4. Per the germline V gene, CDR1 is GTSNPN and CDR2 is SVGIG (reference sequence). CDR3 DNA sequence: TGTGCCTGGAGGGGACAGAGCCACTATGGCTACACCTTC. This encodes CAWRGQSHYGYTF.

V is TRBV5-6 and J is TRBJ2-1, with D unclear. The germline V gene encodes CDR1 SGHDT and CDR2 YYEEEE. Trimming stripped 0 bases from V and 0 bases from J, with 13 bases between. The CDR3 loop spans 17 amino acids. The DNA of the CDR3 is TGTGCCAGCAGCTTGGTTGGGCCGAGAAGCTCCTACAATGAGCAGTTCTTC. This encodes CASSLVGPRSSYNEQFF.

The rearrangement links TRBV30 to TRBJ1-1, with D possibly matching TRBD1 (6 bases). Trimming left V 4 bases short and J 3 bases short, with 12 bases between. This CDR3 region has 13 residues. Per the germline V gene, CDR1 is GTSNPN and CDR2 is SVGIG (reference sequence). CDR3 DNA: TGTGCCTGGACGGGGGGGCGTCACACTGAAGCTTTCTTT. This encodes CAWTGGRHTEAFF.

The chain carries TRBV11-1 and TRBJ2-2, with D possibly TRBD2 on 6 matching bases. The CDR3 sequence is 15 residues long. V was pared by 6 bases and J by 5 bases, with 16 bases between. Germline V gives CDR1 SGHAT, CDR2 FQDESV (reference sequence). The CDR3 DNA reads TGTGCCAGCAGTTCCATCACAGCGGGTACCGGGGAGCTGTTTTTT. Amino acid sequence: CASSSITAGTGELFF.

The J gene is TRBJ1-3, the V gene TRBV7-9; 9 nucleotides align to TRBD1. V gave up 5 bases and J gave up 5 bases; unmatched junction bases: 10. CDR1 is SEHNR and CDR2 is FQNEAQ in the germline V gene (reference sequence). The CDR3 extends over 16 amino acids. CDR3 protein: CASSPEGQGLRNTIYF. The CDR3 region has the DNA TGTGCCAGCAGCCCAGAGGGACAGGGTCTTAGAAACACCATATATTTT.

The chain carries TRBV6-6 and TRBJ2-7, with 8 bases aligning to TRBD1. CDR1 MNHNY and CDR2 SVGAGI come from the germline V gene (reference sequence). V lost 5 bases and J lost 6; bases outside the gene matches: 3. The CDR3 consists of 12 residues. The CDR3 coding sequence is TGTGCCAGCAGTGCCGGACAGGGCGAGCAGTACTTC. Its protein is CASSAGQGEQYF.

V and J are TRBV7-2 and TRBJ1-1, with a tentative D call TRBD1 (5 bases). Germline V lookup: CDR1 SGHTA, CDR2 FQGNSA. This CDR3 contains 15 residues. Between the trimmed V and J ends, which lost 1 base and 7 bases, there was a span of 16 bases. As DNA, the CDR3 is TGTGCCAGCAGCTTAGGGGGGGTCGGGGAGGGTGAAGCTTTCTTT. Its translation is CASSLGGVGEGEAFF. Filled out from reference TRBV7-2 and TRBJ1-1, the complete variable domain reads GAGVSQSPSNKVTEKGKDVELRCDPISGHTALYWYRQSLGQGLEFLIYFQGNSAPDKSGLPSDRFSAERTGGSVSTLTIQRTQQEDSAVYLCASSLGGVGEGEAFFGQGTRLTVV.

J is TRBJ1-1 and V is TRBV10-3; possibly TRBD1 for D (6 bases). The CDR3 consists of 12 residues. The germline V gene has CDR1 ENHRY and CDR2 SYGVKD. V shed 7 bases and J shed 11 bases, with 17 bases lying between them. The CDR3 bases are TGTGCCATCAAACCCGGAGGGGGGGTTGCTTTCTTT. It translates to CAIKPGGGVAFF.

The CDR3: CASSPLQGSGSPLHF. In nucleotides, the CDR3 is TGTGCCAGCTCACCACTACAGGGGTCGGGTTCACCCCTCCACTTT. The chain recombines TRBV18 with TRBJ1-6; 7 bases fit TRBD1. Unmatched junction bases numbered 6, after V lost 1 base and J lost 9 bases. The V gene's germline CDR1 is KGHSH and CDR2 LQKENI. The CDR3 runs 15 residues.

The CDR3 protein is CASSLGGSYNEQFF. In DNA, the CDR3 is TGTGCCAGCAGCTTAGGAGGCTCCTACAATGAGCAGTTCTTC. This chain connects TRBV7-8 to TRBJ2-1; D uncertain. Between the trimmed V and J ends, which lost 1 base and 0 bases, there was a span of 4 bases. The CDR3 sequence is 14 residues long. Germline values: CDR1 SGHVS, CDR2 FQNEAQ.

This clone is labeled as large. This chain connects TRBV5-5 to TRBJ1-1, with TRBD1 identical over 10 bases. The ends lost 4 bases at V and 5 bases at J; junction bases unmatched: 11. CDR1 and CDR2 (germline): SGHKS, YYEKEE (reference sequence). The CDR3 length is 16 residues. The CDR3 DNA reads as TGTGCCAGCAGCCCTGGGACAGGGGATAGCTGGACTGAAGCTTTCTTT. Translating gives CASSPGTGDSWTEAFF.

The chain links TRBV6-4 to TRBJ2-2, with TRBD1 as a possible D gene (5 bases). From germline, CDR1 is MRHNA and CDR2 SNTAGT. Trimming removed 2 bases from V and 5 bases from J, with 9 bases in between. There are 14 residues in the CDR3. The CDR3 sequence: CASSDGQGTGELFF. The CDR3 nucleotides are TGTGCCAGCAGTGACGGGCAGGGTACCGGGGAGCTGTTTTTT.

This chain joins TRBV6-1 and TRBJ1-2; the D gene is possibly TRBD1 (5 bases). V gave up 10 bases and J gave up 4 bases, with 10 bases separating them. Germline values: CDR1 MNHNS, CDR2 SASEGT. This CDR3 has 11 residues. The CDR3 bases are TGTGCCACGGGGGGGTCCTATGGCTACACCTTC. Residues: CATGGSYGYTF.

This clone has a handful of counts. The chain has TRBV10-3 and TRBJ2-1; 15 positions match TRBD2. The V gene end was trimmed by 4 bases and the J gene end by 10 bases; junction bases not matched to a gene: 8. The CDR3 has 16 residues. Germline V gene sequence: CDR1 ENHRY, CDR2 SYGVKD. The CDR3, as DNA: TGTGCCATCAGTGGGACTAGCGGGGGGGCCTTTGACGAGCAGTTCTTC. As protein: CAISGTSGGAFDEQFF.

This sequence joins TRBV6-6 and TRBJ1-4, with D possibly TRBD1 on 6 matching bases. CDR1 is MNHNY and CDR2 is SVGAGI in the germline V gene (reference sequence). This CDR3 spans 16 amino acids. Between the trimmed V and J ends, which lost 2 bases and 5 bases, there was a span of 15 bases. CDR3 DNA sequence: TGTGCCAGCAGTTACGGTGCCTTTAGGGGGAATGAAAAACTGTTTTTT. Protein product: CASSYGAFRGNEKLFF.

V and J are TRBV6-5 and TRBJ2-2; TRBD1 matches 7 bases. Losses at the gene ends were 7 bases for V and 9 bases for J; bases not matched to a gene: 11. Germline V gene data show CDR1 as MNHEY and CDR2 as SVGAGI. The CDR3 is made up of 14 amino acids. The CDR3 sequence: CASTADRTRRELFF. The CDR3 bases are TGTGCCAGCACCGCGGACAGGACCAGGCGGGAGCTGTTTTTT.

The rearrangement joins TRBV29-1 to TRBJ2-1; 9 nucleotides line up with TRBD2. This CDR3 contains 14 residues. Germline CDR1 SQVTM, CDR2 ANQGSEA. V shed 8 bases and J 4 bases; nucleotides not matched to a gene: 9. CDR3 DNA sequence: TGCAGCAGTGCTGGGGCGGGGGGGTACAATGAGCAGTTCTTC. Amino acid sequence: CSSAGAGGYNEQFF.

The chain is built from TRBV4-2 and TRBJ1-1; D gene ambiguous. V gave up 4 bases and J gave up 1 base, with 10 bases separating them. This CDR3 is 14 amino acids long. Germline values: CDR1 LGHNA, CDR2 YNFKEQ. CDR3: CASSPSEENTEAFF. The CDR3 nucleotides are TGTGCCAGCAGCCCCAGTGAGGAGAACACTGAAGCTTTCTTT.

The chain has TRBV28 and TRBJ1-5; the D is unclear. This CDR3 has 16 amino acids. CDR1 and CDR2 (germline): MDHEN, SYDVKM. V was trimmed by 3 bases and J by 5 bases, leaving 17 bases between them. The CDR3 bases are TGTGCCAGCAGTTTGTTGGGCAGGAGGTCGGATCAGCCCCAGCATTTT. Translation: CASSLLGRRSDQPQHF. Full variable domain (outside the CDR3, taken from reference TRBV28 and TRBJ1-5): DVKVTQSSRYLVKRTGEKVFLECVQDMDHENMFWYRQDPGLGLRLIYFSYDVKMKEKGDIPEGYSVSREKKERFSLILESASTNQTSMYLCASSLLGRRSDQPQHFGDGTRLSIL.

This chain links TRBV5-1 with TRBJ1-1; a possible D gene is TRBD1 (6 bases). V lost 4 bases, J lost 1 base, and 11 bases lay in between. Per the germline V gene, CDR1 is SGHRS and CDR2 is YFSETQ. This CDR3 is 14 amino acids long. In DNA form, the CDR3 reads TGCGCCAGCAGCATTCCGACAGGGAACACTGAAGCTTTCTTT. It yields the protein CASSIPTGNTEAFF.

The chain has TRBV27 and TRBJ1-4; 9 bases are shared with TRBD1. Unmatched junction bases numbered 6, after V lost 2 bases and J lost 8 bases. This CDR3 is built from 15 residues. Per the germline V gene, CDR1 is MNHEY and CDR2 is SMNVEV (reference sequence). Written as DNA, the CDR3 is TGTGCCAGCAGTTTAGGGGGACAGGGTCGGGAAAAACTGTTTTTT. Its translation is CASSLGGQGREKLFF.